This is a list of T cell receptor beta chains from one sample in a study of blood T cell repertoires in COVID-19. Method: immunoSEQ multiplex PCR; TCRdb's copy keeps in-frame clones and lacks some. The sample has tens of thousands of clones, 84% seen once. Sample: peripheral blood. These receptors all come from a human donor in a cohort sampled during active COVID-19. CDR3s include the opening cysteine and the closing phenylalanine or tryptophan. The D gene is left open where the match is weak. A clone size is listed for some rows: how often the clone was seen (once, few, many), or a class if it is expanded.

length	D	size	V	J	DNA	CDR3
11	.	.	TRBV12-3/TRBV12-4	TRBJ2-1	TGTGCCAGCAGTTTGGGGCAGGGGCCGTTCTTC	CASSLGQGPFF
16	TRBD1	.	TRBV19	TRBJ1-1	TGTGCCAGTAGTATAGGGGGCCAGGGGGCGAGGACTGAAGCTTTCTTT	CASSIGGQGARTEAFF
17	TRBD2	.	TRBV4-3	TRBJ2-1	TGCGCCAGCAGCCGGGACGGACTAGGAGGAGCCTACAATGAGCAGTTCTTC	CASSRDGLGGAYNEQFF
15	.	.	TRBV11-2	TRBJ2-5	TGTGCCAGCAGCTACAGCTCGGCGGGCCAAGAGACCCAGTACTTC	CASSYSSAGQETQYF
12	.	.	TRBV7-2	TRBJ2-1	TGTGCCACGAGCGGGCGGTACAATGAGCAGTTCTTC	CATSGRYNEQFF
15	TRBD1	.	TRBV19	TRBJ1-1	TGTGCCAGTAGTCCCTTCAGACAGGGCAACACTGAAGCTTTCTTT	CASSPFRQGNTEAFF
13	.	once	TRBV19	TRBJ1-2	TGTGCCAGTAGTTCGACAGGTACGGCTGGCTACACCTTC	CASSSTGTAGYTF
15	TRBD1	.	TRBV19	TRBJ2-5	TGTGCCAGTAGTCCTGGGACAGCCACCAAAGAGACCCAGTACTTC	CASSPGTATKETQYF
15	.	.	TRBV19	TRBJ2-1	TGTGCCAGTAGTATAGACAGGGTAACCTACAATGAGCAGTTCTTC	CASSIDRVTYNEQFF
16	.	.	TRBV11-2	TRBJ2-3	TGTGCCAGCACCCCCTCTAGCGTTGGGATCACAGATACGCAGTATTTT	CASTPSSVGITDTQYF
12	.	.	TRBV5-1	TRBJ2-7	TGCGCCAGCAGTGGCATCTCCTACGAGCAGTACTTC	CASSGISYEQYF
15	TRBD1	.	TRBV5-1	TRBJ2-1	TGCGCCAGCAGGGTTGACAGGGCTCTTTACAATGAGCAGTTCTTC	CASRVDRALYNEQFF
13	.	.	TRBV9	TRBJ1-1	TGTGCCAGCAGCGGACAGCCGAACACTGAAGCTTTCTTT	CASSGQPNTEAFF
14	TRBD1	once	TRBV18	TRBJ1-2	TGTGCCAGCTCACCCGGACAGGGTTGGTATGGCTACACCTTC	CASSPGQGWYGYTF
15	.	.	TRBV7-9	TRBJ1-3	TGTGCCAGCAGCCCGACACCTCACTCTGGAAACACCATATATTTT	CASSPTPHSGNTIYF
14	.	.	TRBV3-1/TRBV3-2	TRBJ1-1	TGTGCCAGCAGCCAAGTATGGAGGGAAGGCGAAGCTTTCTTT	CASSQVWREGEAFF
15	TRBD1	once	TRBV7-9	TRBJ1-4	TGTGCCAGCAGCCTCTCCGGGACAGATAATGAAAAACTGTTTTTT	CASSLSGTDNEKLFF
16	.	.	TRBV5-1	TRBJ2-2	TGCGCCAGCAGCTTCAGACAGGCTGCGAACACCGGGGAGCTGTTTTTT	CASSFRQAANTGELFF
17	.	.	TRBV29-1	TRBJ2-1	TGCAGCGTTGAAGATCATGGAGGGCGTTGGGTAGACAATGAGCAGTTCTTC	CSVEDHGGRWVDNEQFF
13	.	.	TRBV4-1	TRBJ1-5	TGCGCCAGCAGCCGACAGCCTAATCAGCCCCAGCATTTT	CASSRQPNQPQHF
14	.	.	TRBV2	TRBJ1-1	TGTGCCAGCAGCTTCGGGGGGGAAGGCGCTGAAGCTTTCTTT	CASSFGGEGAEAFF
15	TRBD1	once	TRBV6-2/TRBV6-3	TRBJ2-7	TGTGCCAGCACCCCGGGACAGGGATTACCCTACGAGCAGTACTTC	CASTPGQGLPYEQYF
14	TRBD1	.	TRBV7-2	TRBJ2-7	TGTGCCAGCAGCTTAGTTGGGACAGTATATGAGCAGTACTTC	CASSLVGTVYEQYF
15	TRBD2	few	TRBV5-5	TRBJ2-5	TGTGCCAGCAGCTCCCGGGCGGGGGTTCAAGAGACCCAGTACTTC	CASSSRAGVQETQYF
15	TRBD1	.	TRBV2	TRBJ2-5	TGTGCCAGCAGTGGGTTATCAGGGGGCATGGAGACCCAGTACTTC	CASSGLSGGMETQYF
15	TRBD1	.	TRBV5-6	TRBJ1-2	TGTGCCAGCAGCTCCAGGGGGTACTCTAACTATGGCTACACCTTC	CASSSRGYSNYGYTF
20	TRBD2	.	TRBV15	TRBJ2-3	TGTGCCACCAGCAGAGATAGGGGGGCCCGGGGGGGCGCCGGGACAGATACGCAGTATTTT	CATSRDRGARGGAGTDTQYF
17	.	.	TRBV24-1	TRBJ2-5	TGTGCCACCAGTGATTTTGAGGCCTCGGAAGGCCAAGAGACCCAGTACTTC	CATSDFEASEGQETQYF
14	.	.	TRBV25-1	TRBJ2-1	TGTGCCACCTTAGGGGGTTCGTCCTACAATGAGCAGTTCTTC	CATLGGSSYNEQFF
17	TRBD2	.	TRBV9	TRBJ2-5	TGTGCCAGCAGCGTCATCGGGACTAGCGGGGCCCAAGAGACCCAGTACTTC	CASSVIGTSGAQETQYF
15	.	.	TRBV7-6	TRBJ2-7	TGTGCCAGCAGCTTAGCGGCAGGGGAGTCCTACGAGCAGTACTTC	CASSLAAGESYEQYF
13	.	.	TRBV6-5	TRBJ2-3	TGTGCCAGCAAAAGGACTAATGCAGATACGCAGTATTTT	CASKRTNADTQYF
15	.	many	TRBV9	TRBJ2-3	TGTGCCAGCAGCGTAGGGTTCGTGCGCGCGGATACGCAGTATTTT	CASSVGFVRADTQYF
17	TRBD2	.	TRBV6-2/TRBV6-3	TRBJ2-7	TGTGCCAGCAGTTGGCTAGGGACTAGCGGATTCTCCTACGAGCAGTACTTC	CASSWLGTSGFSYEQYF
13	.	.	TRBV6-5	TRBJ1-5	TGTGCCAGCAGGGGTAGGGGAGGCCAGCCCCAGCATTTT	CASRGRGGQPQHF
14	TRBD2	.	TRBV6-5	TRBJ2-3	TGTGCCTCCGCGTTAGCGGGGGCCCCAGATACGCAGTATTTT	CASALAGAPDTQYF